What follows are 29 T cell receptor beta chains derived from one specimen sequenced in a study of tumor-infiltrating lymphocytes in primary liver carcinoma. Production of TCR beta cDNA used 400 to 650 ng total RNA together with a constant-region primer. Three-round nested multiplex PCR performed with slightly modified ARM-PCR produced the TCR beta libraries. For 10 cycles apiece, the opening two PCR rounds ran with TRBV1-TRBV30 forward primers and a C-beta reverse primer. TCRdb ran MiXCR on the multiplex PCR reads and lists one entry per CDR3 protein. In the table there are 75,000 or so distinct CDR3 sequences, about 70% of which are singletons. For each extraction, RNA and DNA were obtained together from 20-30 mg of unsorted bulk tissue. The sample consisted of liver tumor tissue from sampling region 4. Subset meaning: tumor region T4, right-lateral pole. Every receptor here comes from a man aged 35-49 years with primary liver carcinoma and hepatitis B virus infection.

Concerning this clonotype itself: The junction shows a germline mismatch at one end, possibly a read error. The V call is TRBV11-2, the J call TRBJ1-4, with D maybe TRBD1 (5 bases). Germline CDR1 SGHAT, CDR2 FQNNGV. The length of the CDR3 is 14 residues. Here the CDR3 reads CTSSLEVGDEKLFF. The CDR3 DNA sequence: TGTACCAGCAGTTTAGAGGTTGGGGACGAAAAATTGTTTTTT. The full variable domain, with the rest looked up from reference TRBV11-2 and TRBJ1-4, is EAGVAQSPRYKIIEKRQSVAFWCNPISGHATLYWYQQILGQGPKLLIQFQNNGVVDDSQLPKDRFSAERLKGVDSTLKIQPAKLEDSAVYLCTSSLEVGDEKLFFGSGTQLSVL.

Notes on this clonotype: A read error may be the cause here, since a much bigger clone is one base away. V is TRBV30 and J is TRBJ2-1; D possibly corresponds to TRBD2 (7 bases). V was trimmed by 1 base and J by 9 bases, leaving 13 bases between them. Germline CDR1 GTSNPN, CDR2 SVGIG (reference sequence). The length of the CDR3 is 13 residues. The CDR3 here is CAWSGRGGGEQFF. CDR3 nucleotide sequence: TGTGCCTGGAGTGGGAGGGGAGGGGGTGAGCAGTTCTTC.

A note on this clonotype: Because the CDR3 is missing its conserved closing phenylalanine or tryptophan, this is likely a read error. V usage is TRBV6-6 and J usage is TRBJ2-3, with TRBD2 matching 9 bases. With V trimmed by 10 bases and J by 3 bases, 11 bases remained unmatched. The CDR3 is 15 amino acids. CDR1 MNHNY and CDR2 SVGAGI come from the germline V gene (reference sequence). DNA for the CDR3: TGTGCCAACAGATATAGCGGGAGCGGGACAGATACGCAGTATCTT. This translates into CANRYSGSGTDTQYL.

In this sample, this clonotype turned up a few times. V is TRBV21-1 and J is TRBJ1-6. TRBV21-1 is noted as a pseudogene. This CDR3 region has 18 residues. The CDR3 is CASSKEGQATLKNSPLHF. Written as DNA, the CDR3 is TGTGCCAGCAGCAAAGAAGGGCAGGCTACCCTAAAAAATTCACCCCTCCACTTT.

The chain has TRBV29-1 and TRBJ2-7, with 7 bases matching TRBD1. V was pared by 4 bases and J by 6 bases, with 18 bases of the junction left unmatched. This CDR3 is built from 16 residues. Germline CDR1 SQVTM, CDR2 ANQGSEA. The CDR3 DNA reads as TGCAGCGTTGCCCAGACGCCCGTGACAGGGAGCGTCGAGCAGTACTTC. It codes for CSVAQTPVTGSVEQYF.

Note on this clonotype: Because the CDR3 is missing its conserved closing phenylalanine or tryptophan, this is likely a read error. The chain couples TRBV19 to TRBJ1-1; D is possibly TRBD1 (5 bases). The germline gives CDR1 LNHDA, CDR2 SQIVND (reference sequence). Trimming took 3 bases from V and 8 from J, leaving 10 bases between them. This CDR3 contains 12 residues. The CDR3 nucleotides are TGTGCCAGTAGTATTATTTGGGGCGAAGCTTTCTAT. This encodes CASSIIWGEAFY.

The chain combines TRBV12-5 with TRBJ1-1; possible D gene TRBD1, 5 bases. The CDR3 runs to 12 residues. CDR1 is LGHNT and CDR2 is FRNRAP in the germline V gene. V was cut by 7 bases and J by 11 bases, with 17 bases left in between. CDR3 amino acids: CASALGHGEAFF. DNA of the CDR3: TGTGCTAGTGCTTTAGGACATGGCGAGGCTTTCTTT.

As regards this clonotype: The conserved final phenylalanine or tryptophan is absent from the CDR3, which likely points to a read error. V is TRBV25-1 and J is TRBJ2-1; D remains unclear. Trimming took 11 bases from V and 2 from J, leaving 19 bases between them. Germline assignment: CDR1 MGHDK and CDR2 SYGVNS. The CDR3 covers 15 residues. CDR3 residues: CAPAKVEFTYNEQFL. The CDR3 coding sequence is TGTGCCCCAGCAAAGGTAGAATTCACCTACAATGAGCAGTTCCTC.

Only one count was recorded for this clonotype. This is likely a read error, given that the CDR3 carries no conserved phenylalanine or tryptophan at its end. This chain connects TRBV12-3 or TRBV12-4 to TRBJ2-7; 7 nucleotides match TRBD1. The CDR3 is 16 residues long. The J segment lost 7 bases and the V segment lost 4 bases, leaving 16 bases of the junction unmatched. CDR3 nucleotides: TGTGCCAGCAGTTCACCCGAGACAGGGAGTCATCGGGAGCAGTACTCC. Translation: CASSSPETGSHREQYS.

Worth noting for this clonotype: The junction does not match germline at one end; this may be a read error. The genes are TRBV29-1 and TRBJ2-5; the match to TRBD2 covers 7 bases. The CDR3 runs to 13 residues. The germline CDR1 and CDR2 sequences are SQVTM and ANQGSEA. The CDR3 nucleotides read TGCAGTGTTGGTGGGAGGGCCGCTTATACCCAGTACTTC. Its protein is CSVGGRAAYTQYF.

The chain has TRBV12-3 or TRBV12-4 and TRBJ2-7, with 9 bases matching TRBD1. The CDR3 is 13 amino acids. V lost 5 bases and J lost 6; bases outside the gene matches: 5. CDR3 DNA: TGTGCCAGCAGTCAACAGGGGGCTTTCGAGCAGTACTTC. This gives the protein CASSQQGAFEQYF.

About this clonotype itself: The germline gene is not matched at one end of the junction; a read error may be the cause. CDR3 sequence reads: CASSLLRSLYNGQFF. The CDR3 coding sequence is TGTGCCAGCAGCTTGTTGCGGTCCCTCTACAATGGGCAGTTCTTC. J is TRBJ2-1 and V is TRBV5-6, with D hard to call. The CDR3 spans 15 residues. Germline CDR1 reads SGHDT; CDR2 reads YYEEEE.

In the case of this clonotype: At one boundary the junction diverges from the germline segment, which might be a read error. The chain employs TRBV6-1 and TRBJ2-5; no reliable D call. Per germline, CDR1 MNHNS and CDR2 SASEGT. CDR3 length: 15 amino acids. CDR3 in DNA: TGCGCCAGCAGCAAGCAGGTGCGTCCCCAAGAGACCCAGCACTTC. This gives the protein CASSKQVRPQETQHF.

Comment on this clonotype: At one of its ends the junction is not consistent with the germline gene, which may arise from a read error. DNA of the CDR3: TGTGCTAGCAGCTTAGACCTGGCGGGAGTGGATGAGCAACTCTTC. This encodes CASSLDLAGVDEQLF. This sequence joins TRBV11-2 and TRBJ2-1, with 7 bases fitting TRBD2. CDR1 is SGHAT, CDR2 FQNNGV, per germline. The CDR3 covers 15 residues.

Comments on this clonotype: This sequence may be a read error, since a much larger clone differs from it by one base. The V and J genes are TRBV5-4 and TRBJ2-2; D assignment may be TRBD1 or TRBD2 (5 bases each). The CDR3 contains 15 residues. Germline V gene sequence: CDR1 SGHNT, CDR2 YYREEE (reference sequence). V was cut by 6 bases and J by 3 bases, with 15 bases left in between. The CDR3 DNA sequence: TGTGCCAGCAACTCCGGGACCCACTACACCGGGGAGCTGTTTTTT. Its protein is CASNSGTHYTGELFF.

Comment on this clonotype: Compared with germline, one end of the junction differs, possibly owing to a read error. V and J are TRBV13 and TRBJ2-7; D unresolved. Germline CDR1 is PRHDT and CDR2 is FYEKMQ (reference sequence). CDR3 length equals 11 residues. CDR3 sequence (DNA): TGTGCCATCGGCTTACGCGGTGAGCAATACTTC. Protein sequence: CAIGLRGEQYF.

Worth noting for this clonotype: A junction end diverges from the germline sequence, so it may reflect a read error. CDR3: CSVTTGEAIF. In DNA form, the CDR3 reads TGCAGCGTCACGACAGGGGAAGCTATCTTT. The rearrangement uses TRBV29-1 and TRBJ1-1, with 8 bases identical to TRBD1. Germline CDR1 is SQVTM and CDR2 is ANQGSEA. The CDR3 extends over 10 amino acids. Full variable domain (rest looked up from reference TRBV29-1 and TRBJ1-1): SAVISQKPSRDICQRGTSLTIQCQVDSQVTMMFWYRQQPGQSLTLIATANQGSEATYESGFVIDKFPISRPNLTFSTLTVSNMSPEDSSIYLCSVTTGEAIFGQGTRLTVV.

The chain couples TRBV28 to TRBJ2-5, with D unclear. Germline V lookup: CDR1 MDHEN, CDR2 SYDVKM. There are 12 residues in the CDR3. The V end was cut by 2 bases, the J end by 3 bases, with 4 bases between. The CDR3 DNA follows: TGTGCCAGCAGTTTAAGGGAAGAGACCCAGTACTTC. This codes for CASSLREETQYF.

This clonotype occurred a few times. One base away lies a much larger clone, so this may be a sequencing read error. The chain has TRBV6-2 or TRBV6-3 and TRBJ2-7, with TRBD1 identical over 8 bases. CDR1 and CDR2 (germline): MNHEY, SVGEGT. The CDR3 extends over 12 amino acids. The DNA for the CDR3 is TGTGACAGCAAAGACAGGGGCTACGAGCAGTACTTC. The encoded protein is CDSKDRGYEQYF.

Worth noting for this clonotype: This CDR3 fails to terminate in the conserved phenylalanine or tryptophan, so it likely reflects a read error. The rearrangement joins TRBV11-1 to TRBJ2-1; D call uncertain. This CDR3 comprises 13 residues. Germline-derived CDR1 and CDR2 are SGHAT and FQDESV (reference sequence). Here the CDR3 DNA reads TGTGCTAGCAGTTTAGGCCGGGCAAATGAGCAGTTCCTC. This sequence encodes CASSLGRANEQFL.

This chain joins TRBV4-1 and TRBJ2-2, with a possible D match to TRBD1 (5 bases). Trimming cost V 11 bases and J 1 base, with 14 bases left between them. From germline, CDR1 is MGHRA and CDR2 YSYEKL. This CDR3 has 14 residues. CDR3 DNA sequence: TGCGCCGACAGCCAAAACGGGAACACCGGGGAGCTGTTTTTT. The encoded protein is CADSQNGNTGELFF.

Concerning this clonotype: Just one base apart from a much larger clone, this may be a read error. This chain links TRBV28 with TRBJ2-2, with a weak D call TRBD2 (6 bases). Germline CDR1 MDHEN, CDR2 SYDVKM. The CDR3 covers 11 residues. The CDR3 is CASTEGGEQFF. The CDR3 DNA is TGTGCCAGCACCGAGGGCGGGGAGCAGTTTTTT.

With respect to this clonotype: A read error may account for a junction end that differs from germline. This rearrangement joins TRBV29-1 to TRBJ1-1; possible D gene TRBD1, 5 bases. This CDR3 region has 12 residues. Germline V gene sequence: CDR1 SQVTM, CDR2 ANQGSEA. The CDR3 protein is CSLVRGPTETFF. The CDR3 bases are TGCAGCCTTGTGAGGGGCCCCACTGAAACTTTCTTT. Drawing the rest from reference TRBV29-1 and TRBJ1-1, the complete variable domain is SAVISQKPSRDICQRGTSLTIQCQVDSQVTMMFWYRQQPGQSLTLIATANQGSEATYESGFVIDKFPISRPNLTFSTLTVSNMSPEDSSIYLCSLVRGPTETFFGQGTRLTVV.

This clonotype was picked up one time. A junction boundary mismatches the germline segment, possibly from a read error. CDR3 sequence (DNA): TGCGCCGGCAGCCCAATGGGAGCGGGAGACGTGGATGAGCAGTTCTTC. Translation: CAGSPMGAGDVDEQFF. The J gene is TRBJ2-1, the V gene TRBV4-1, with 8 bases aligning to TRBD2. CDR1 is MGHRA, CDR2 YSYEKL, per germline. The CDR3 is 16 amino acids.

The chain joins TRBV11-2 to TRBJ2-7; maybe TRBD2 (6 bases). Germline CDR1 reads SGHAT; CDR2 reads FQNNGV. This CDR3 region has 15 residues. V lost 8 bases and J 7 bases, leaving 24 bases between the germline ends. The chain's CDR3 is CASCLGGTLPQEQYF. The CDR3, as DNA: TGTGCCAGCTGCCTCGGCGGGACTCTACCCCAGGAGCAGTACTTC.

This clonotype appeared once. This may be a read error, as it is one base from a much larger clone. The chain has TRBV30 and TRBJ1-1; no firm D call. Germline CDR1 and CDR2: GTSNPN and SVGIG (reference sequence). The CDR3 covers 11 residues. V lost 3 bases and J 7 bases, leaving 9 bases between the germline ends. CDR3 protein: CAWSLQFEAFF. In DNA, the CDR3 is TGTGCCTGGAGCTTACAGTTTGAAGCTTTCTTT.

In the case of this clonotype: Mismatch with germline at one junction end may stem from a read error. The V gene is TRBV6-5, the J gene TRBJ2-2; no clear D. The CDR3 totals 15 residues. Germline values: CDR1 MNHEY, CDR2 SVGAGI. The chain's CDR3 is CVSSYGDLVIGELFF. The CDR3 DNA reads TGTGTCAGCAGTTACGGAGACCTTGTCATCGGGGAGCTGTTTTTT.

Worth noting for this clonotype: An end of the junction differs from the germline gene, which may be a read error. CDR3 DNA: TGCGCCAGCAGCCGACAAGGAACAGGGGGCGATGGCAACCAGCCCCAGCGTTTT. This gives the protein CASSRQGTGGDGNQPQRF. The J gene is TRBJ1-5, the V gene TRBV4-1; 9 bases align to TRBD1. The CDR3 runs to 18 residues. The germline gives CDR1 MGHRA, CDR2 YSYEKL.

This clonotype is judged medium-sized. The CDR3 region has the DNA TGTGCCAGCAGCTCCGACAGCTATCAGCCCCAGCATTTT. Translating gives CASSSDSYQPQHF. The rearrangement uses TRBV11-2 and TRBJ1-5; the D gene is possibly TRBD1 (5 bases). Trimming took off 4 bases at V and 5 bases at J, with 9 bases between the two ends. This CDR3 contains 13 residues. The V gene's germline CDR1 is SGHAT and CDR2 FQNNGV.